This T cell receptor (beta chain) was sequenced in a study of T cells in Graves' hyperthyroidism and ophthalmopathy. Template material for amplifying TCR beta CDR3 regions consisted of RNA transcripts. TCR CDR3 underwent first-round RT-PCR with the HTBI primer set. TCRdb recomputed calls from the multiplex PCR reads with MiXCR, one row per CDR3 protein. The sample comprises about 760,000 distinct CDR3 sequences, roughly a third of which are singletons, and around 30% rests with the top ten. This CDR3 contains 12 residues. Germline-derived CDR1 and CDR2 are DFQATT and SNEGSKA (reference sequence). The V end was cut by 6 bases, the J end by 9 bases, with 15 bases between.

The sample taken for sequencing was blood. The receptor's source is a middle-aged woman with Graves' hyperthyroidism. V usage is TRBV20-1 and J usage is TRBJ2-1; a weak D match, TRBD1 (5 bases). The CDR3 region has the DNA TGCAGTGCGGACACTCCAGGGTCTGAGCAGTTCTTC. As protein: CSADTPGSEQFF.